The clone carrying this TCR beta chain was seen only a few times. Its antigen is unidentified. This record belongs to a study of T-cell reconstitution after alpha-beta-depleted transplantation in children. TCRbeta library construction was performed incorporating unique molecular identifiers. Each CDR3 protein gets one entry after TCRdb re-called the PCR reads with MiXCR. The sample holds about 290,000 distinct CDR3 sequences, just over 7.5% seen once. Study-wide points: Once a year had passed after transplant, T-cell counts and diversity came mostly from newly produced T cells. Reports say that about two months after transplant, the alpha-beta T cells came out of several hundred graft clones that had expanded. Surviving recipient T cells and thymic progenitors underlay high day-60 TCRbeta diversity in some patients.

Trimming pared 0 bases from V and 2 bases from J, leaving 14 bases between. Germline CDR1 reads LGHNA; CDR2 reads YSLEER. CDR3 length equals 17 residues. This clonotype was sampled from a female patient under 10 years old who had a stem cell transplant for Fanconi anemia, so the T cells may come from the graft donor. Sequencing used peripheral blood, obtained 360 days after TCRalphabeta/CD19-depleted stem cell transplant. V is TRBV4-3 and J is TRBJ1-5; D might be TRBD1 (5 bases). This CDR3 reads CASSQDLRVSGNQPQHF. The CDR3 DNA sequence: TGCGCCAGCAGCCAAGATCTCAGGGTTAGCGGCAATCAGCCCCAGCATTTT.